One sample yielded the 8 T cell receptor beta chains listed below, sequenced in a study of T cells in Graves' hyperthyroidism and ophthalmopathy. The TCR beta CDR3 regions underwent amplification using RNA transcripts as the source. In the first-round RT-PCR of the TCR CDR3, the HTBI primer set was used. TCRdb processed the multiplex PCR reads anew with MiXCR; each CDR3 protein has one entry. The table records more than 150,000 distinct CDR3 sequences, about a sixth of them present only once. The sequenced sample was blood. The receptors were gathered from a woman in her 50s with Graves' hyperthyroidism.

The chain links TRBV6-1 to TRBJ2-7; tentative D call: TRBD2 (6 bases). Germline V lookup: CDR1 MNHNS, CDR2 SASEGT. Trimming pared 6 bases from V and 0 bases from J, leaving 15 bases between. The CDR3 spans 15 residues. The CDR3 DNA reads TGTGCCAGCAGAAAAAGGGACTCTGGCTCCTACGAGCAGTACTTC. Translation gives CASRKRDSGSYEQYF.

This clonotype was observed at least ten times. The rearrangement uses TRBV20-1 and TRBJ2-1, with TRBD2 matching over 8 bases. Germline V gene lookup returns CDR1 DFQATT and CDR2 SNEGSKA (reference sequence). The CDR3 loop spans 12 amino acids. The CDR3 region is CSLSGGVNEQFF. The CDR3 DNA sequence: TGCAGCCTGAGCGGGGGCGTTAATGAGCAGTTCTTC.

The chain combines TRBV20-1 with TRBJ1-4; the D is unclear. The CDR3 is made up of 14 amino acids. Trimming shortened V by 0 bases and J by 7 bases, and 12 bases separated the two germline ends. Looked up from germline, CDR1 is DFQATT and CDR2 is SNEGSKA (reference sequence). This CDR3 reads CSARDSAALEKLFF. CDR3 bases: TGCAGTGCTAGAGATTCAGCGGCACTTGAAAAACTGTTTTTT.

This clonotype was found many times. This CDR3 reads CASSPGGKQETQYF. For the CDR3, the DNA is TGTGCCAGCAGCCCCGGGGGGAAACAAGAGACCCAGTACTTC. This chain links TRBV7-9 with TRBJ2-5, with TRBD2 matching 7 bases. Germline values: CDR1 SEHNR, CDR2 FQNEAQ (reference sequence). The CDR3 is 14 amino acids. Trimming at V came to 5 bases and at J to 2 bases, leaving 5 bases not matched to a gene.

The J gene is TRBJ1-4, the V gene TRBV20-1; D gene uncertain. This CDR3 is 14 amino acids long. CDR1 and CDR2 from the germline V gene are DFQATT and SNEGSKA (reference sequence). V was clipped by 0 bases and J by 7 bases, with 12 bases between them. The CDR3 bases are TGCAGTGCTAGAGATAGGGCTTTCAGTGAAAAACTGTTTTTT. Residues: CSARDRAFSEKLFF.

In its sample, this clonotype was seen many times. The chain carries TRBV20-1 and TRBJ1-4; D not resolved. CDR1 is DFQATT and CDR2 is SNEGSKA in the germline V gene (reference sequence). There are 12 residues in the CDR3. The V end was cut by 2 bases, the J end by 5 bases, with 6 bases between. CDR3 coding DNA: TGCAGTGCTAGATTCCGGAATGAAAAACTGTTTTTT. Its protein product is CSARFRNEKLFF.

A few counts support this clonotype. J is TRBJ2-3 and V is TRBV6-4, with 13 bases identical to TRBD2. The CDR3 loop spans 15 amino acids. V lost 2 bases and J lost 6; bases outside the gene matches: 2. CDR1 and CDR2 from the germline V gene are MRHNA and SNTAGT. Here the CDR3 DNA reads TGTGCCAGCAGTGACACTAGCGGGGGGGCCGATACGCAGTATTTT. The encoded protein is CASSDTSGGADTQYF.

The V gene is TRBV28, the J gene TRBJ1-5, with D unclear. Trimming took off 6 bases at V and 2 bases at J, with 14 bases between the two ends. The CDR3 spans 15 residues. Looked up from germline, CDR1 is MDHEN and CDR2 is SYDVKM. The CDR3 loop reads CASRTPSLGNQPQHF. The CDR3 coding sequence is TGTGCCAGCAGAACCCCCTCGTTGGGCAATCAGCCCCAGCATTTT.